This T cell receptor (beta chain) was obtained from a study of Graves' ophthalmopathy and Graves' hyperthyroidism. Across the study: Peripheral blood sampling preceded any treatment and occurred at initial diagnosis.

Amplified material comprised TCR beta CDR3 regions derived from RNA transcripts. HTBI-primed first-round RT-PCR preceded second-round multiplex PCR. TCRdb re-derived calls from the multiplex PCR reads in MiXCR, one entry per CDR3 protein. The sample includes over 450,000 distinct CDR3 sequences, roughly an eighth of them seen just once. Per germline, CDR1 MNHNS and CDR2 SASEGT. CDR3 length equals 14 residues. This clonotype showed up many times. Germline and junction disagree at one end, which may indicate a read error. The clonotype was recovered from a woman under 40 with Graves' ophthalmopathy. This chain connects TRBV6-1 to TRBJ2-7; TRBD2 might be the D (6 bases). The sequenced sample was blood. The CDR3 bases are TGTGCTAGCACCATAGCGGAAAGCTCCTACGAGCAGTACTTC. Its translation: CASTIAESSYEQYF.